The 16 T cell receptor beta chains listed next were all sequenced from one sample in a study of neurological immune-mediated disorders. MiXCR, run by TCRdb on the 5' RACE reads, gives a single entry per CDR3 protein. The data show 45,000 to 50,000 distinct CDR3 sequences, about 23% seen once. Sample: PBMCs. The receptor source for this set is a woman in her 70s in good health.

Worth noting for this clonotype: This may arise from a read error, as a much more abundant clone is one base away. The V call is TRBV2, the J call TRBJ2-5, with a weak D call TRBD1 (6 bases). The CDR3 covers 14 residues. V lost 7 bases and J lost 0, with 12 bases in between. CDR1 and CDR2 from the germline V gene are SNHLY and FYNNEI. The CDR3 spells CASIGPGDQETQYF. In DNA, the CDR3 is TGTGCCAGCATCGGTCCAGGGGACCAAGAGACCCAGTACTTC.

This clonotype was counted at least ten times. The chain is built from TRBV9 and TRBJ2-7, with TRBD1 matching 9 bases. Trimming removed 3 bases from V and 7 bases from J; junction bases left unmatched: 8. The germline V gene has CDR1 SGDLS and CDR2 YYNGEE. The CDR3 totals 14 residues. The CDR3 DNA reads TGTGCCAGCAGCGGGATAGGGACAGGGATTGAGCAGTACTTC. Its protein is CASSGIGTGIEQYF.

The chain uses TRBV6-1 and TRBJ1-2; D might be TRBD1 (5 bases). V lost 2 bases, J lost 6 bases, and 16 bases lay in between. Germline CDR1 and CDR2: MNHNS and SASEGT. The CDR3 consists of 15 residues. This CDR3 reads CASSEWRGSADGYTF. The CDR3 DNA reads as TGTGCCAGCAGTGAATGGAGGGGATCGGCGGATGGCTACACCTTC.

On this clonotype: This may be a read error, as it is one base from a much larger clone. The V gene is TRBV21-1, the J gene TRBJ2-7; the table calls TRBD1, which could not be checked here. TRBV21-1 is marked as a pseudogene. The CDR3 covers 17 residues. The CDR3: CASSKGGGKSRPYEQYF. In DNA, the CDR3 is TGTGCCAGCAGCAAAGGGGGGGGCAAATCCCGGCCCTACGAGCAGTACTTC.

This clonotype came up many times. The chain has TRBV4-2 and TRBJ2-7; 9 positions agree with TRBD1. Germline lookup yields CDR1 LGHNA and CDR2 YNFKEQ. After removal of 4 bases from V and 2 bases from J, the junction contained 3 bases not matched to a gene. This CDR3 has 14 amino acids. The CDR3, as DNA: TGTGCCAGCAGCCCGGACAGGGGAACCTACGAGCAGTACTTC. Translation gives CASSPDRGTYEQYF.

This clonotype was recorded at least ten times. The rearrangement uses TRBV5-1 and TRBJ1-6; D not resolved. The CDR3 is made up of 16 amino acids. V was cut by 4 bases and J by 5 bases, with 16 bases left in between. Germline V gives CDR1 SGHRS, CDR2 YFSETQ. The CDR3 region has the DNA TGCGCCAGCAGCCGAGATATTACGGAGAATAATTCACCCCTCCACTTT. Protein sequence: CASSRDITENNSPLHF.

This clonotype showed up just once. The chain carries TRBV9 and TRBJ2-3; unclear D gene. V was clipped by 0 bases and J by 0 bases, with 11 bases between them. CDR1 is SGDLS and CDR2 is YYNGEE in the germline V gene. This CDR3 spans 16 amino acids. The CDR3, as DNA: TGTGCCAGCAGCGTAGGATCGGGCTCTAGCACAGATACGCAGTATTTT. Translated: CASSVGSGSSTDTQYF. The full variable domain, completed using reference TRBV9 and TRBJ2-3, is DSGVTQTPKHLITATGQRVTLRCSPRSGDLSVYWYQQSLDQGLQFLIQYYNGEERAKGNILERFSAQQFPDLHSELNLSSLELGDSALYFCASSVGSGSSTDTQYFGPGTRLTVL.

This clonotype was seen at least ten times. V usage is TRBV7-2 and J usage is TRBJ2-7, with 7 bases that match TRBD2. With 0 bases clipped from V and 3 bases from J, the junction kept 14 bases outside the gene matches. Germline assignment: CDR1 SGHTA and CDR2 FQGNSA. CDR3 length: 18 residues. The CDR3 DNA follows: TGTGCCAGCAGCTTAGCGGTTATAGGGCGGGAGTTAGGCTACGAGCAGTACTTC. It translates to CASSLAVIGRELGYEQYF.

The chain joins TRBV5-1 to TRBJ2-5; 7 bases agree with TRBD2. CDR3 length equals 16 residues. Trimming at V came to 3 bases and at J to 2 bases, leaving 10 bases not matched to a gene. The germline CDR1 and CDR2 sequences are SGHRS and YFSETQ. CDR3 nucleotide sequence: TGCGCCAGCAGCTGGGGTCCGGGGGGTTCTCAAGAGACCCAGTACTTC. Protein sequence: CASSWGPGGSQETQYF.

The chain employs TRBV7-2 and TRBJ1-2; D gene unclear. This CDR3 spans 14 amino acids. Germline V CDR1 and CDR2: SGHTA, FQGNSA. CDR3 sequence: CVNSAQSGEGGYTF. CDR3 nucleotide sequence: TGTGTCAACAGCGCACAATCTGGGGAGGGAGGCTACACCTTC.

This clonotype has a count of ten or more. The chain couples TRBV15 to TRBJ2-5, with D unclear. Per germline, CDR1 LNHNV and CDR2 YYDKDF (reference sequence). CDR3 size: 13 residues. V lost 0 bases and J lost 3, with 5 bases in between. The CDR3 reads CATSRDQEETQYF. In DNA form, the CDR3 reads TGTGCCACCAGCAGAGATCAGGAAGAGACCCAGTACTTC.

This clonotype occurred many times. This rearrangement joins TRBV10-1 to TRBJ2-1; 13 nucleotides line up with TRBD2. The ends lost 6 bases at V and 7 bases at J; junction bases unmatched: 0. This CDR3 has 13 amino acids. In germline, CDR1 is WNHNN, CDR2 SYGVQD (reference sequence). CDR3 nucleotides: TGCGCCAGCAGGGGACTAGCGGGGAATGAGCAGTTCTTC. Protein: CASRGLAGNEQFF.

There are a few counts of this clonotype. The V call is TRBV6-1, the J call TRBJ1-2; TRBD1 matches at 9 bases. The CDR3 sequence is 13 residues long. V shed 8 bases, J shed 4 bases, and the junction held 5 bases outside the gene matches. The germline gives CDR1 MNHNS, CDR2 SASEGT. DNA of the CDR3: TGTGCCAGCTACGGGACAGGGCGCTATGGCTACACCTTC. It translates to CASYGTGRYGYTF.

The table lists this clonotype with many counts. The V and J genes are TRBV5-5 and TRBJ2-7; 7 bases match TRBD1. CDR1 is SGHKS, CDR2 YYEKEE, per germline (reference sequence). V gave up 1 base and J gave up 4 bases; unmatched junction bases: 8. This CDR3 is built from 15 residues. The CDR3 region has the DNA TGTGCCAGCAGCTTGTCTCGGGACAGCTTATACGAGCAGTACTTC. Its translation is CASSLSRDSLYEQYF.

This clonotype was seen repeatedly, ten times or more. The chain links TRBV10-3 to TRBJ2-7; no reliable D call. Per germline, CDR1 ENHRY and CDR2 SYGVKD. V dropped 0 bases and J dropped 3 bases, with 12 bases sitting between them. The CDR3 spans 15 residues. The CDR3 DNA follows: TGTGCCATCAGTGAGTCGGCGGACGGCCGCTACGAGCAGTACTTC. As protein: CAISESADGRYEQYF.

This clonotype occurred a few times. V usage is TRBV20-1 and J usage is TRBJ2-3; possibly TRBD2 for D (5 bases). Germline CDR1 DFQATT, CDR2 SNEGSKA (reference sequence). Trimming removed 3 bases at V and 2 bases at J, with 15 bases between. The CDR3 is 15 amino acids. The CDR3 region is CSARDRDSNTDTQYF. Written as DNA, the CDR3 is TGCAGTGCTAGGGACCGGGATTCTAACACAGATACGCAGTATTTT.